This T cell receptor (beta chain) was observed in a study of T cells after yellow fever vaccination. Study context: The fractions with low cell numbers were processed using SMART-Seq v4 Ultra Low Input.

General observations from the study: Booster samples showed a return of most primary-vaccination clones (roughly 96% CD4, 85% to 90% CD8). Secondary responses were weaker yet peaked faster, day 5 versus 15.

This clonotype turned up a few times. Its matching antigen is unknown. In making TCR cDNA, 5'RACE template switching added a universal primer site and UMIs to it. TCRdb processed the 5' RACE reads anew with MiXCR; each CDR3 protein has one entry. The table lists under 600,000 distinct CDR3 sequences, approximately 13% of them singletons. V shed 3 bases and J 0 bases; nucleotides not matched to a gene: 2. The CDR3 runs 15 residues. Per germline, CDR1 MRHNA and CDR2 SNTAGT. This TCR was recovered from a man under 40 who received the YFV17D yellow fever vaccine. This chain joins TRBV6-4 and TRBJ2-7; 10 positions agree with TRBD2. Sequencing used PBMCs, obtained on the day of the yellow fever booster vaccination. CDR3: CASSEAGGPSYEQYF. CDR3 nucleotide sequence: TGTGCCAGCAGTGAAGCGGGAGGGCCCTCCTACGAGCAGTACTTC.